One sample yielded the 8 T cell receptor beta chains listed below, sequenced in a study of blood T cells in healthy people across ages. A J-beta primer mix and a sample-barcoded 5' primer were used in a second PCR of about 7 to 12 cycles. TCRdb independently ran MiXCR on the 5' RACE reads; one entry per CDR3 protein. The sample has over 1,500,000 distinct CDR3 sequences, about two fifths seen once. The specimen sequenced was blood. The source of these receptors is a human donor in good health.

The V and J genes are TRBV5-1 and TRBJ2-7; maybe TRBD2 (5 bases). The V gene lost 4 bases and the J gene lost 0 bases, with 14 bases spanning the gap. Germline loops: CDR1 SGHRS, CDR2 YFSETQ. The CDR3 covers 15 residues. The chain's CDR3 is CASSEDGKSSYEQYF. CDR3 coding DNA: TGCGCCAGCAGCGAGGACGGGAAATCCTCCTACGAGCAGTACTTC.

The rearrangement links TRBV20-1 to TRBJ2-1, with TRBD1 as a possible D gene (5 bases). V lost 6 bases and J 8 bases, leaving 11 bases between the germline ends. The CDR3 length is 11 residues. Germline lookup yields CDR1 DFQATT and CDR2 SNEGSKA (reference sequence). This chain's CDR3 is CSAVGHDEQFF. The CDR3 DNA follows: TGCAGTGCGGTGGGGCACGATGAGCAGTTCTTC.

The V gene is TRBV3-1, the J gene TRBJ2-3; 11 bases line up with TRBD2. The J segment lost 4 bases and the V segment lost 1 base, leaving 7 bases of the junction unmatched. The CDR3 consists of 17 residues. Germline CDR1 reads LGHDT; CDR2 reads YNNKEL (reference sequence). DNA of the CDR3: TGTGCCAGCAGCCAAGCCCTACTAGCGGGAGTCGCAGATACGCAGTATTTT. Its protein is CASSQALLAGVADTQYF.

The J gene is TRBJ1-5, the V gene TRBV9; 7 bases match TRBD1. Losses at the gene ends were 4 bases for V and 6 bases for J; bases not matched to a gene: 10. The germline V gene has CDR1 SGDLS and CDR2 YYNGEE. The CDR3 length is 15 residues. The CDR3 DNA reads TGTGCCAGCAGCAAGGGGGGAGGGGGCGGTCAGCCCCAGCATTTT. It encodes CASSKGGGGGQPQHF.

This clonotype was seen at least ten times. CDR3: CASSAPGGYEQYF. CDR3 in DNA: TGTGCCAGCAGCGCCCCGGGGGGATACGAGCAGTACTTC. The chain uses TRBV7-2 and TRBJ2-7; TRBD2 matches at 7 bases. The J segment lost 4 bases and the V segment lost 5 bases, leaving 5 bases of the junction unmatched. The CDR3 length is 13 residues. The germline V gene encodes CDR1 SGHTA and CDR2 FQGNSA. Full variable domain (rest looked up from reference TRBV7-2 and TRBJ2-7): GAGVSQSPSNKVTEKGKDVELRCDPISGHTALYWYRQSLGQGLEFLIYFQGNSAPDKSGLPSDRFSAERTGGSVSTLTIQRTQQEDSAVYLCASSAPGGYEQYFGPGTRLTVT.

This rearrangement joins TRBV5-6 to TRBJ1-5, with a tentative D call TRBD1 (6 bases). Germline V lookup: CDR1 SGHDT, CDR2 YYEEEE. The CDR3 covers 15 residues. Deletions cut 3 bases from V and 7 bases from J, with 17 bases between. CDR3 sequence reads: CASSWYRERLQPQHF. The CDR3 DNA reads TGTGCCAGCAGCTGGTACAGGGAGAGGTTGCAGCCCCAGCATTTT.

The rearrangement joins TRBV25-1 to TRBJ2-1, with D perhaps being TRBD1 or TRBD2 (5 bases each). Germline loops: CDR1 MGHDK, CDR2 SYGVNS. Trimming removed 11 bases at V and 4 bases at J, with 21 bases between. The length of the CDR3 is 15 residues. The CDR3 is CAANPRDAPYNEQFF. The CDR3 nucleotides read TGTGCCGCAAACCCTCGGGACGCCCCGTACAATGAGCAGTTCTTC.

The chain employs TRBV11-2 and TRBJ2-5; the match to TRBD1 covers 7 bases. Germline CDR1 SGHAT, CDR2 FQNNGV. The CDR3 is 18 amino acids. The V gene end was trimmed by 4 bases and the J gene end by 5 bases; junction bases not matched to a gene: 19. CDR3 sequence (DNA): TGTGCCAGCAGCTCCAGCCCTACCGGGACAGAGAACTTTGAGACCCAGTACTTC. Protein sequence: CASSSSPTGTENFETQYF.